This passage covers 15 T cell receptor beta chains from one sample sequenced in a study of coeliac disease. Assay: immunoSEQ multiplex PCR; the TCRdb copy retains only in-frame clones and omits some. The sample includes about 5,400 clones, around 52% of them seen just once. The source material was intraepithelial lymphocytes from the gut. The receptor source for this set is a woman in her 30s with active celiac disease.

The chain joins TRBV30 to TRBJ1-1; perhaps TRBD1 as D (5 bases). With 2 bases removed from V and 3 bases from J, the gap between germline ends came to 10 bases. There are 13 residues in the CDR3. Germline V gene lookup returns CDR1 GTSNPN and CDR2 SVGIG (reference sequence). CDR3 region: CAWSPRVHTEAFF. CDR3 sequence (DNA): TGTGCCTGGAGTCCCAGGGTGCACACTGAAGCTTTCTTT.

This clone came up a few times. The genes are TRBV2 and TRBJ1-5; 8 positions match TRBD1. This CDR3 is 15 amino acids long. The germline gives CDR1 SNHLY, CDR2 FYNNEI. V lost 7 bases to trimming and J lost 4 bases; unmatched junction nucleotides: 9. The CDR3 region is CASTRQGQENQPQHF. The CDR3 region has the DNA TGTGCCAGCACGCGACAGGGACAGGAGAATCAGCCCCAGCATTTT.

V and J are TRBV7-2 and TRBJ1-1; TRBD1 matches at 8 bases. J gave up 0 bases and V 4 bases, and 13 bases lay outside the gene matches. CDR3 size: 18 residues. Germline-derived CDR1 and CDR2 are SGHTA and FQGNSA. The CDR3 DNA follows: TGTGCCAGCAGCTACCTACCAGGGGGCTTTGGAATGAACACTGAAGCTTTCTTT. Its translation: CASSYLPGGFGMNTEAFF.

The J gene is TRBJ2-1, the V gene TRBV18, with a weak D call TRBD1 (6 bases). The V gene lost 4 bases and the J gene lost 1 base, with 11 bases spanning the gap. Germline lookup yields CDR1 KGHSH and CDR2 LQKENI. The CDR3 has 15 residues. CDR3 residues: CASSHWGQSYNEQFF. The CDR3, as DNA: TGTGCCAGCTCACATTGGGGACAATCCTACAATGAGCAGTTCTTC. Looking up the rest from reference TRBV18 and TRBJ2-1 gives the full variable domain: NAGVMQNPRHLVRRRGQEARLRCSPMKGHSHVYWYRQLPEEGLKFMVYLQKENIIDESGMPKERFSAEFPKEGPSILRIQQVVRGDSAAYFCASSHWGQSYNEQFFGPGTRLTVL.

The chain joins TRBV6-1 to TRBJ2-5, with D maybe TRBD2 (5 bases). The ends were cut back, 0 bases at V and 5 bases at J, with 13 bases in the middle. The CDR3 sequence is 15 residues long. Looked up from germline, CDR1 is MNHNS and CDR2 is SASEGT. The CDR3 DNA follows: TGTGCCAGCAGTGAAGCTAGAGAGGGCTGGGAGACCCAGTACTTC. Protein product: CASSEAREGWETQYF.

A few counts support this clone. The chain joins TRBV5-1 to TRBJ2-2, with D unclear. Germline lookup yields CDR1 SGHRS and CDR2 YFSETQ. The length of the CDR3 is 17 residues. V lost 0 bases, J lost 3 bases, and 15 bases lay in between. The CDR3 region has the DNA TGCGCCAGCAGCTTGGACTCTGCCAAGCGAGACACCGGGGAGCTGTTTTTT. This codes for CASSLDSAKRDTGELFF.

This sequence joins TRBV5-1 and TRBJ1-1, with TRBD1 as a possible D gene (5 bases). Trimming removed 0 bases from V and 3 bases from J, with 12 bases in between. The CDR3 is 15 residues long. Germline V gives CDR1 SGHRS, CDR2 YFSETQ. CDR3 sequence reads: CASSLVGGADTEAFF. The CDR3 DNA is TGCGCCAGCAGCTTGGTTGGAGGGGCAGACACTGAAGCTTTCTTT.

V gene TRBV4-1 combines with J gene TRBJ1-5; 7 bases match TRBD1. The J segment lost 6 bases and the V segment lost 4 bases, leaving 12 bases of the junction unmatched. Germline V lookup: CDR1 MGHRA, CDR2 YSYEKL. CDR3 length: 16 amino acids. CDR3: CASSLYLETGTQPQHF. The CDR3 DNA is TGCGCCAGCAGCCTATATCTTGAGACAGGGACTCAGCCCCAGCATTTT.

This clone has a single count. The chain is built from TRBV7-9 and TRBJ2-5; D is possibly TRBD2 (6 bases). Germline-derived CDR1 and CDR2 are SEHNR and FQNEAQ (reference sequence). V gave up 8 bases and J gave up 5 bases, with 24 bases separating them. This CDR3 is 16 amino acids long. As DNA, the CDR3 is TGTGCCAGCCGACCGGTCGGTACTTCACGGGAGGAGACCCAGTACTTC. This sequence encodes CASRPVGTSREETQYF.

This clone came up many times. The rearrangement joins TRBV4-3 to TRBJ2-7; weak D call: TRBD2 (6 bases). The CDR3 is made up of 11 amino acids. Trimming cost V 8 bases and J 3 bases, with 8 bases left between them. In germline, CDR1 is LGHNA, CDR2 YSLEER. CDR3 region: CASRSGYEQYF. Written as DNA, the CDR3 is TGCGCCAGCCGTAGCGGCTACGAGCAGTACTTC.

The chain joins TRBV5-1 to TRBJ1-1, with D tentatively TRBD1 (6 bases). The germline V and J ends were trimmed by 1 base and 1 base, with 11 bases remaining between them. The CDR3 has 15 amino acids. The germline gives CDR1 SGHRS, CDR2 YFSETQ. The CDR3 is CASSLIPQGNTEAFF. The CDR3 nucleotides are TGCGCCAGCAGCTTGATCCCACAGGGGAACACTGAAGCTTTCTTT.

The gene calls are TRBV6-6 and TRBJ1-2, with TRBD1 matching over 8 bases. Trimming cost V 2 bases and J 6 bases; bases outside gene matches: 8. This CDR3 has 15 residues. Germline V gene data show CDR1 as MNHNY and CDR2 as SVGAGI (reference sequence). Here the CDR3 DNA reads TGTGCCAGCAGTTACAGCAGGGGGCATCGCCATGGCTACACCTTC. Its translation is CASSYSRGHRHGYTF.

The chain combines TRBV28 with TRBJ1-2, with a weak D call TRBD1 (6 bases). Trimming stripped 6 bases from V and 0 bases from J, with 17 bases between. The CDR3 is 16 residues long. Per germline, CDR1 MDHEN and CDR2 SYDVKM. The CDR3 coding sequence is TGTGCCAGCAGCCGCAGGGGAAAAGCCACTAACTATGGCTACACCTTC. Encoded protein: CASSRRGKATNYGYTF.

The gene calls are TRBV28 and TRBJ2-7; the match to TRBD1 covers 9 bases. The CDR3 is made up of 15 amino acids. Germline V CDR1 and CDR2: MDHEN, SYDVKM. The V and J ends lost 5 bases and 5 bases, in that order; junction bases with no gene match: 10. The CDR3 region has the DNA TGTGCCAGCAGTCCCCGGGACAGGGACACCCACGAGCAGTACTTC. Encoded protein: CASSPRDRDTHEQYF.

The chain combines TRBV5-1 with TRBJ1-5; a weak D match, TRBD1 (5 bases). Germline V CDR1 and CDR2: SGHRS, YFSETQ. This CDR3 spans 14 amino acids. The V end was cut by 3 bases, the J end by 2 bases, with 9 bases between. The CDR3 DNA sequence: TGCGCCAGCAGCTACCAGGGTGGCAATCAGCCCCAGCATTTT. It yields the protein CASSYQGGNQPQHF.